These T cell receptor beta chains were read from a single sample in a study of blood T cell repertoires in COVID-19. Assay used: immunoSEQ multiplex PCR; TCRdb lists only in-frame clones, some missing. The sample consists of roughly 35,000 clones, about 80% of them appearing once. Source material: peripheral blood. The receptors derive from a man in his 70s with acute or convalescent COVID-19. Each CDR3 is given with its conserved first and last residue. Fields, in order: V gene, clone size, CDR3 length, J gene, D gene, CDR3 DNA, CDR3 protein. D genes are given only for firm matches. Not all rows give a size; the values are once, few, many and, for expanded clones, a class.

v_call: TRBV6-2/TRBV6-3
clone_size: NA
cdr3_length: 13
j_call: TRBJ1-4
d_call: NA
cdr3_nt: TGTGCCAGCAGTTCCGGTTTACGTGAAAAACTGTTTTTT
cdr3_aa: CASSSGLREKLFF

v_call: TRBV19
clone_size: few
cdr3_length: 14
j_call: TRBJ2-7
d_call: TRBD1
cdr3_nt: TGTGCCAGTAGTTCCGGGACAGGGTACGGTGAGCAGTACTTC
cdr3_aa: CASSSGTGYGEQYF

v_call: TRBV18
clone_size: NA
cdr3_length: 14
j_call: TRBJ1-1
d_call: TRBD1
cdr3_nt: TGTGCCAGCCAATGGGACAGCATGAACACTGAAGCTTTCTTT
cdr3_aa: CASQWDSMNTEAFF

v_call: TRBV7-9
clone_size: NA
cdr3_length: 12
j_call: TRBJ2-7
d_call: NA
cdr3_nt: TGTGCCAGCAGCTCCGTAACCTACGAGCAGTACTTC
cdr3_aa: CASSSVTYEQYF

v_call: TRBV24-1
clone_size: few
cdr3_length: 18
j_call: TRBJ2-5
d_call: NA
cdr3_nt: TGTGCCACCAGTGATTTGCAAGTTACGGGTAGCGAGAAAGAGACCCAGTACTTC
cdr3_aa: CATSDLQVTGSEKETQYF

v_call: TRBV5-1
clone_size: NA
cdr3_length: 19
j_call: TRBJ1-1
d_call: TRBD1
cdr3_nt: TGCGCCAGCAGCTTCATCCACCCGGGACAGGGGGCTGGGAGCACTGAAGCTTTCTTT
cdr3_aa: CASSFIHPGQGAGSTEAFF

v_call: TRBV7-9
clone_size: few
cdr3_length: 16
j_call: TRBJ1-1
d_call: TRBD1
cdr3_nt: TGTGCCAGCAGCAGAAATACGAGACAGGGGAACACTGAAGCTTTCTTT
cdr3_aa: CASSRNTRQGNTEAFF

v_call: TRBV12-3/TRBV12-4
clone_size: NA
cdr3_length: 13
j_call: TRBJ1-2
d_call: NA
cdr3_nt: TGTGCCAGCAGTTTAACAGCTAACTATGGCTACACCTTC
cdr3_aa: CASSLTANYGYTF

v_call: TRBV19
clone_size: NA
cdr3_length: 14
j_call: TRBJ1-1
d_call: TRBD1
cdr3_nt: TGTGCCAGTAAAAACAGGGGGCAGAACACTGAAGCTTTCTTT
cdr3_aa: CASKNRGQNTEAFF

v_call: TRBV28
clone_size: NA
cdr3_length: 13
j_call: TRBJ1-1
d_call: NA
cdr3_nt: TGTGCCAGCAGTTTGAACAGGATGACTGAAGCTTTCTTT
cdr3_aa: CASSLNRMTEAFF

v_call: TRBV14
clone_size: NA
cdr3_length: 15
j_call: TRBJ1-2
d_call: TRBD1
cdr3_nt: TGTGCCAGCAGCCCCCCCGGACAGGACATCTGGGGCTACACCTTC
cdr3_aa: CASSPPGQDIWGYTF

v_call: TRBV13
clone_size: NA
cdr3_length: 17
j_call: TRBJ1-1
d_call: TRBD1
cdr3_nt: TGTGCCAGCAGCCCCGGGACCAGGGGGTTGATGAACACTGAAGCTTTCTTT
cdr3_aa: CASSPGTRGLMNTEAFF

v_call: TRBV4-3
clone_size: NA
cdr3_length: 16
j_call: TRBJ2-5
d_call: TRBD2
cdr3_nt: TGCGCCAGCAGCCAAGATTCGGGAGCGGGGCAAGAGACCCAGTACTTC
cdr3_aa: CASSQDSGAGQETQYF

v_call: TRBV16
clone_size: few
cdr3_length: 15
j_call: TRBJ1-2
d_call: TRBD1
cdr3_nt: TGTGCCAGCAGCCTGGACAGGCCGCAGATTCATGGCTACACCTTC
cdr3_aa: CASSLDRPQIHGYTF

v_call: TRBV6-5
clone_size: NA
cdr3_length: 15
j_call: TRBJ1-1
d_call: NA
cdr3_nt: TGTGCCAGCAGTTTAAACAGGGATTTGAACACTGAAGCTTTCTTT
cdr3_aa: CASSLNRDLNTEAFF

v_call: TRBV6-5
clone_size: NA
cdr3_length: 11
j_call: TRBJ1-2
d_call: NA
cdr3_nt: TGTGCCAGCAGGCAGAACTATGGCTACACCTTC
cdr3_aa: CASRQNYGYTF

v_call: TRBV18
clone_size: NA
cdr3_length: 16
j_call: TRBJ2-5
d_call: TRBD2
cdr3_nt: TGTGCCAGCTCACCATGGACTAGCTCGTACCAAGAGACCCAGTACTTC
cdr3_aa: CASSPWTSSYQETQYF

v_call: TRBV5-4
clone_size: NA
cdr3_length: 14
j_call: TRBJ2-7
d_call: TRBD1
cdr3_nt: TGTGCCAGCAGCTTGTGGGGGACAGGGAAAGAGCAGTACTTC
cdr3_aa: CASSLWGTGKEQYF

v_call: TRBV4-1
clone_size: NA
cdr3_length: 17
j_call: TRBJ2-1
d_call: TRBD2
cdr3_nt: TGCGCCAGCAGCACCTCGACTAGCGGGAGGCCCTACAATGAGCAGTTCTTC
cdr3_aa: CASSTSTSGRPYNEQFF

v_call: TRBV7-9
clone_size: few
cdr3_length: 16
j_call: TRBJ2-5
d_call: TRBD2
cdr3_nt: TGTGCCAGCAGACTGACTAGCGGGGGGTACCAAGAGACCCAGTACTTC
cdr3_aa: CASRLTSGGYQETQYF

v_call: TRBV7-2
clone_size: few
cdr3_length: 15
j_call: TRBJ1-5
d_call: TRBD1
cdr3_nt: TGTGCCAGCAGCTTCGACAGGGGGGGCAATCAGCCCCAGCATTTT
cdr3_aa: CASSFDRGGNQPQHF

v_call: TRBV7-7
clone_size: few
cdr3_length: 15
j_call: TRBJ1-4
d_call: NA
cdr3_nt: TGTGCCAGCAGCCCGTTGACAGGCGGACGGGAAAAACTGTTTTTT
cdr3_aa: CASSPLTGGREKLFF

v_call: TRBV6-5
clone_size: few
cdr3_length: 15
j_call: TRBJ2-2
d_call: NA
cdr3_nt: TGTGCCAGCAGTTCGGCGCAGGGGGGAATCGGGGAGCTGTTTTTT
cdr3_aa: CASSSAQGGIGELFF

v_call: TRBV7-2
clone_size: NA
cdr3_length: 14
j_call: TRBJ2-7
d_call: NA
cdr3_nt: TGTGCCAGCAGCTTATCCCCTCCTGAGAGGGAGCAGTACTTC
cdr3_aa: CASSLSPPEREQYF

v_call: TRBV19
clone_size: NA
cdr3_length: 16
j_call: TRBJ1-5
d_call: NA
cdr3_nt: TGTGCCAGTAGTATAGGGGGCAGAATGAGCAATCAGCCCCAGCATTTT
cdr3_aa: CASSIGGRMSNQPQHF

v_call: TRBV29-1
clone_size: few
cdr3_length: 12
j_call: TRBJ2-1
d_call: NA
cdr3_nt: TGCAGCGTTGAACGTTCTTACAATGAGCAGTTCTTC
cdr3_aa: CSVERSYNEQFF

v_call: TRBV6-5
clone_size: NA
cdr3_length: 13
j_call: TRBJ2-7
d_call: NA
cdr3_nt: TGTGCCAGCCTGGGGGCAAGCTCCTACGAGCAGTACTTC
cdr3_aa: CASLGASSYEQYF

v_call: TRBV9
clone_size: NA
cdr3_length: 15
j_call: TRBJ2-1
d_call: TRBD2
cdr3_nt: TGTGCCAGCAGCGCAGGACTAGCGCGCTACAATGAGCAGTTCTTC
cdr3_aa: CASSAGLARYNEQFF

v_call: TRBV24-1
clone_size: NA
cdr3_length: 17
j_call: TRBJ2-6
d_call: TRBD1
cdr3_nt: TGTGCCACCGCCAGGGGACAGGGGCCCTCTGGGGCCAACGTCCTGACTTTC
cdr3_aa: CATARGQGPSGANVLTF

v_call: TRBV5-1
clone_size: NA
cdr3_length: 14
j_call: TRBJ1-2
d_call: TRBD1
cdr3_nt: TGCGCCAGCAGCCCGGCGGGACAGGCCTATGGCTACACCTTC
cdr3_aa: CASSPAGQAYGYTF

v_call: TRBV2
clone_size: few
cdr3_length: 13
j_call: TRBJ2-7
d_call: TRBD1
cdr3_nt: TGTGCCAGCAATCCAGGGGGCACCTACGAGCAGTACTTC
cdr3_aa: CASNPGGTYEQYF

v_call: TRBV28
clone_size: NA
cdr3_length: 15
j_call: TRBJ2-7
d_call: TRBD2
cdr3_nt: TGTGCCAGCAGAGCCACTAGCGGGAGGACCTACGAGCAGTACTTC
cdr3_aa: CASRATSGRTYEQYF